This is a list of T cell receptor beta chains from one sample in a study of T cells in localized non-small cell lung cancer. This table comes from immunoSEQ multiplex PCR, and its TCRdb copy is limited to in-frame clones, with some not included. The sample consists of approximately 21,000 clones, 90% of them appearing once. Sequences were derived from peripheral blood, sampled before any cancer treatment. The source of these receptors is a woman aged 35-75 years with stage I lung adenocarcinoma. Each CDR3 is given with its conserved first and last residue. The D gene is left open where the match is weak. Some rows mark clone size as missing; the rest say once, few, many or name a class of expanded clone.

J gene | V gene | D gene | clone size | CDR3 DNA | CDR3 protein
TRBJ1-1 | TRBV18 | NA | NA | TGTGCCAGCTCACCAGGGACACCATCGGAAGGAACTGAAGCTTTCTTT | CASSPGTPSEGTEAFF
TRBJ2-7 | TRBV11-2 | NA | NA | TGTGCCAGCAGCTTAGGGCTAACCTACGAGCAGTACTTC | CASSLGLTYEQYF
TRBJ1-6 | TRBV11-2 | TRBD1 | NA | TGTGCCAGCAGCCGTAAGGGACAGGGAAATTCACCCCTCCACTTT | CASSRKGQGNSPLHF
TRBJ2-7 | TRBV15 | NA | large | TGTGCCACCAGCAGAGTCGACCGCTTCTCCTACGAGCAGTACTTC | CATSRVDRFSYEQYF
TRBJ2-1 | TRBV6-6 | TRBD1 | NA | TGTGCCAGCAGTTCCCGACAGGGTTCCCTAGGTAATGAGCAGTTCTTC | CASSSRQGSLGNEQFF
TRBJ2-5 | TRBV5-5 | NA | NA | TGTGCCAGCAGCCTAGGGGGAAAAGAGACCCAGTACTTC | CASSLGGKETQYF
TRBJ1-2 | TRBV28 | NA | NA | TGTGCCATCCTACGGGGGGGCAGCTATGGCTACACCTTC | CAILRGGSYGYTF
TRBJ2-2 | TRBV7-2 | NA | NA | TGTGCCAGCAGCTTATACGCAGGGGGGAGCACCGGGGAGCTGTTTTTT | CASSLYAGGSTGELFF
TRBJ1-4 | TRBV6-5 | NA | NA | TGTGCCAGCAGTTACGAAGGCGGGGAAAAACTGTTTTTT | CASSYEGGEKLFF
TRBJ2-3 | TRBV5-6 | NA | NA | TGTGCCAGCAGCTTGGGGGCTAGCAGGGAGTTT | CASSLGASREF
TRBJ1-3 | TRBV28 | NA | NA | TGTGCCACCTTCCCCCTCCTGAGCTCTGGAAACACCATATATTTT | CATFPLLSSGNTIYF
TRBJ1-5 | TRBV28 | TRBD1 | NA | TGTGCCAGCAGTCCCAGGGGCAGGGGGAGGGGTCAGCCCCAGCATTTT | CASSPRGRGRGQPQHF
TRBJ2-7 | TRBV7-8 | TRBD2 | NA | TGTGCCAGCAGCTACCTGGGTAGCGGGAATGGTGAGCAGTACTTC | CASSYLGSGNGEQYF
TRBJ1-1 | TRBV7-2 | NA | few | TGTGCCAGCAGCCGACAGAACACTGAAGCTTTCTTT | CASSRQNTEAFF
TRBJ2-4 | TRBV28 | TRBD1 | once | TGTGCCAGCAGTGCCCCCGGGACAGGGACAAACATTCAGTACTTC | CASSAPGTGTNIQYF